This T cell receptor (beta chain) was observed in a study of T cell responses to AZD1222 COVID-19 vaccine. Turning to the study itself: The analysis combined second doses at about 4 or about 12 weeks.

Assay used: immunoSEQ multiplex PCR; TCRdb lists only in-frame clones, some missing. The table lists around 83,000 clones, roughly 88% of them singletons, with over 8% in the top ten. This clone was seen a few times. Trimming shortened V by 5 bases and J by 4 bases, and 9 bases separated the two germline ends. Germline lookup yields CDR1 SQVTM and CDR2 ANQGSEA. This CDR3 is built from 12 residues. This specimen consisted of peripheral blood, obtained on day 0 of AZD1222 vaccination. This TCR derives from an adult in good health. The rearrangement uses TRBV29-1 and TRBJ1-3; D unresolved. CDR3 nucleotide sequence: TGCAGCGTTCGAAGGACCGGAAACACCATATATTTT. Its translation is CSVRRTGNTIYF.